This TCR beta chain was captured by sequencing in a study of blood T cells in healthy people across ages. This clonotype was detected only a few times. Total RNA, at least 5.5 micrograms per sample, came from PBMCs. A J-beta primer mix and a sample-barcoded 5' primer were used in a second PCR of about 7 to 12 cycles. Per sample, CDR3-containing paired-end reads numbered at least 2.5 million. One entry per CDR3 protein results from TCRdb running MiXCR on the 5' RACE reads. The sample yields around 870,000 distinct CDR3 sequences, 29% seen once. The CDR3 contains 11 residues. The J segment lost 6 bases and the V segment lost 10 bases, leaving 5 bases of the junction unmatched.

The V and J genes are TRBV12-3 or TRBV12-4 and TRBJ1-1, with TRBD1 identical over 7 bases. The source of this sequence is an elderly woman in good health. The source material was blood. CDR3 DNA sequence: TGTGCCACAAACAGGGGCTCTGAAGCTTTCTTT. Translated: CATNRGSEAFF.